This T cell receptor (beta chain) was sequenced in a study of cytomegalovirus exposure and HLA in healthy donors. PCR involved 60 Vbeta and 13 Jbeta primers. Sequencing was performed with immunoSEQ multiplex PCR; in TCRdb, only in-frame clones are kept and a portion is missing. This sample lists about 150,000 clones; its ten largest clones have about 1.7%. The TCR sequence derives from a woman aged 50 to 60 in good health and CMV-seronegative. Sequenced: PBMCs.

The CDR3 reads CASSNDRNYQPQHF. The CDR3 DNA reads as TGTGCCAGCAGTAACGACAGAAACTATCAGCCCCAGCATTTT. The gene calls are TRBV2 and TRBJ1-5, with a weak D call TRBD1 (5 bases). The CDR3 sequence is 14 residues long. Trimming removed 5 bases at V and 5 bases at J, with 13 bases between. CDR1 is SNHLY and CDR2 is FYNNEI in the germline V gene.